These 26 T cell receptor beta chains were sequenced from one sample in a study of blood T cells in healthy people across ages. Then a second PCR, running roughly 7 to 11 cycles, was carried out with a sample-barcoded 5' primer and a J-beta primer mix. TCRdb reprocessed the 5' RACE reads with MiXCR, giving one entry per CDR3 protein. The repertoire holds hundreds of thousands of distinct CDR3 sequences, with about 42% as singletons. Sequenced sample: blood. The receptors come from a woman in her sixties in good health.

This clonotype has only a few counts. This sequence joins TRBV20-1 and TRBJ2-3, with D unclear. The CDR3 extends over 13 amino acids. Trimming took off 7 bases at V and 4 bases at J, with 15 bases between the two ends. Looked up from germline, CDR1 is DFQATT and CDR2 is SNEGSKA (reference sequence). The CDR3 DNA reads as TGCAGTGGGACCCTTGCTGGACCAGATACGCAGTATTTT. It codes for CSGTLAGPDTQYF.

The chain employs TRBV20-1 and TRBJ2-1; D uncertain. Germline CDR1 is DFQATT and CDR2 is SNEGSKA (reference sequence). V was cut by 6 bases and J by 10 bases, with 13 bases left in between. There are 11 residues in the CDR3. This CDR3 is CSAIDQWEQFF. The CDR3 nucleotides read TGCAGTGCCATTGACCAGTGGGAGCAGTTCTTC.

This clonotype was recorded a few times. J is TRBJ2-3 and V is TRBV5-1; D possibly corresponds to TRBD2 (6 bases). V was pared by 1 base and J by 0 bases, with 9 bases between. Germline V lookup: CDR1 SGHRS, CDR2 YFSETQ. The CDR3 has 15 residues. The CDR3, as DNA: TGCGCCAGCAGCTTGAACGGGGGAAGCACAGATACGCAGTATTTT. Encoded protein: CASSLNGGSTDTQYF.

The table lists this clonotype with a count of one. The genes are TRBV14 and TRBJ2-3; tentatively, D is TRBD2 (5 bases). From germline, CDR1 is SGHDN and CDR2 FVKESK. This CDR3 comprises 14 residues. Trimming took 1 base from V and 5 from J, leaving 10 bases between them. Here the CDR3 DNA reads TGTGCCAGCAGCCAAGCCCTAGCTATAGATACGCAGTATTTT. The encoded protein is CASSQALAIDTQYF.

This clonotype was recorded a few times. The V call is TRBV13, the J call TRBJ1-5, with D uncertain. The CDR3 runs to 13 residues. Trimming shortened V by 2 bases and J by 2 bases, and 4 bases separated the two germline ends. The germline gives CDR1 PRHDT, CDR2 FYEKMQ (reference sequence). The CDR3 region is CASSLNRNQPQHF. The CDR3, as DNA: TGTGCCAGCAGCTTAAACCGCAATCAGCCCCAGCATTTT.

CDR3 DNA sequence: TGTGCCAGCAACCCGGGGGGGGCACAGGATCATGGCTACACCTTC. Translating it yields CASNPGGAQDHGYTF. The J gene is TRBJ1-2, the V gene TRBV6-5, with D tentatively TRBD1 (6 bases). CDR1 and CDR2 (germline): MNHEY, SVGAGI. V was shortened by 7 bases and J by 6 bases, with 21 bases between the two germline ends. The CDR3 consists of 15 residues.

The chain joins TRBV18 to TRBJ2-1; 11 bases are shared with TRBD2. Losses at the gene ends were 8 bases for V and 7 bases for J; bases not matched to a gene: 10. Germline CDR1 reads KGHSH; CDR2 reads LQKENI. CDR3 size: 15 residues. The CDR3 protein is CASTARLAGSNEQFF. Here the CDR3 DNA reads TGTGCCAGCACAGCCCGACTAGCGGGGTCAAATGAGCAGTTCTTC.

This clonotype has more than one count but fewer than ten. The CDR3 bases are TGCGCCAGCGCAAACAGCGGTAGCACAGATACGCAGTATTTT. Translated, it gives CASANSGSTDTQYF. The chain combines TRBV5-1 with TRBJ2-3; a possible D gene is TRBD2 (5 bases). Germline assignment: CDR1 SGHRS and CDR2 YFSETQ. The V gene lost 7 bases and the J gene lost 0 bases, with 12 bases spanning the gap. The length of the CDR3 is 14 residues.

V and J are TRBV10-3 and TRBJ1-2; 8 nucleotides match TRBD1. Germline-derived CDR1 and CDR2 are ENHRY and SYGVKD. This CDR3 comprises 16 residues. V shed 2 bases and J 2 bases; nucleotides not matched to a gene: 7. The CDR3 here is CAISERVGQGNYGYTF. The CDR3 DNA reads as TGTGCCATCAGTGAGCGAGTCGGACAGGGAAACTATGGCTACACCTTC.

This clonotype was seen a handful of times. The CDR3 coding sequence is TGTGCCACCAGTGATCCCCTGGACACAAAATCGCGGAATGAGCAGTTCTTC. As protein: CATSDPLDTKSRNEQFF. The V call is TRBV24-1, the J call TRBJ2-1; D is possibly TRBD1 (5 bases). V lost 3 bases and J lost 7, with 21 bases in between. Germline V lookup: CDR1 KGHDR, CDR2 SFDVKD. The CDR3 has 17 residues.

This clonotype was observed a single time. Mismatch with germline at one junction end may stem from a read error. CDR3 DNA sequence: TGTGCTATCAGTGAGCCGAGGGACCAAAGAGAGACCCAGTACTTC. Protein product: CAISEPRDQRETQYF. V usage is TRBV10-3 and J usage is TRBJ2-4, with D perhaps TRBD1 or TRBD2 (5 bases each). The DNA end lines up better with TRBJ2-5; the J call may be wrong. Looked up from germline, CDR1 is ENHRY and CDR2 is SYGVKD. The CDR3 has 15 amino acids.

This clonotype has more than one count but fewer than ten. The rearrangement uses TRBV20-1 and TRBJ2-1, with 12 nucleotides matching TRBD2. V was pared by 1 base and J by 9 bases, with 13 bases of the junction left unmatched. The CDR3 extends over 17 amino acids. The germline V gene encodes CDR1 DFQATT and CDR2 SNEGSKA (reference sequence). The CDR3 nucleotides are TGCAGTGCTAGAGGCGGGTCTAGCGGGAGGGGAGGGGGTGAGCAGTTCTTC. Translation: CSARGGSSGRGGGEQFF.

V gene TRBV6-4 combines with J gene TRBJ2-2; D remains unclear. The CDR3 is 15 residues long. Germline loops: CDR1 MRHNA, CDR2 SNTAGT. With 0 bases removed from V and 5 bases from J, the gap between germline ends came to 10 bases. The CDR3 DNA sequence: TGTGCCAGCAGTGACTCGAGGAGTACAACCGGGGAGCTGTTTTTT. Its protein product is CASSDSRSTTGELFF.

This clonotype was recorded a few times. The V call is TRBV4-1, the J call TRBJ2-5, with D unclear. Germline loops: CDR1 MGHRA, CDR2 YSYEKL. Trimming stripped 1 base from V and 1 base from J, with 7 bases between. This CDR3 comprises 14 residues. This CDR3 reads CASSQGGLQETQYF. The CDR3 region has the DNA TGCGCCAGCAGCCAAGGTGGTCTCCAAGAGACCCAGTACTTC.

This clonotype was recorded only once. One junction end disagrees with the germline gene, perhaps due to a read error. V usage is TRBV11-2 and J usage is TRBJ2-3, with 7 bases matching TRBD1. Germline values: CDR1 SGHAT, CDR2 FQNNGV. The length of the CDR3 is 15 residues. The chain's CDR3 is CASSLGGTATDTRYF. The CDR3, as DNA: TGTGCCAGCAGCTTAGGTGGGACAGCCACAGATACGCGGTATTTT.

This sequence joins TRBV20-1 and TRBJ2-6; 9 bases are a match to TRBD1. Germline V gene sequence: CDR1 DFQATT, CDR2 SNEGSKA (reference sequence). CDR3 size: 18 residues. The junction had 14 bases not matched to a gene; V was cut back by 8 bases and J by 0 bases. The chain's CDR3 is CSFHRDRVPLSGANVLTF. Here the CDR3 DNA reads TGCAGTTTCCACCGGGACAGGGTCCCCCTCTCTGGGGCCAACGTCCTGACTTTC.

The rearrangement uses TRBV27 and TRBJ1-2; 8 positions match TRBD1. The junction had 8 bases not matched to a gene; V was cut back by 5 bases and J by 6 bases. The CDR3 runs 14 residues. The germline CDR1 and CDR2 sequences are MNHEY and SMNVEV (reference sequence). DNA of the CDR3: TGTGCCAGCAGTCTTCGGACAGGGCCGGATGGCTACACCTTC. Residues: CASSLRTGPDGYTF.

In regard to this clonotype: Here the CDR3 omits its conserved ending phenylalanine or tryptophan, so a read error is the likely source. The chain uses TRBV28 and TRBJ1-6; 10 bases align to TRBD1. After removal of 6 bases from V and 9 bases from J, the junction contained 8 bases not matched to a gene. Germline V gene sequence: CDR1 MDHEN, CDR2 SYDVKM. There are 15 residues in the CDR3. For the CDR3, the DNA is TGTGCCAGCAGATACGGGACAGGGGAGGCTTCACCCCTCCACTTA. Its protein product is CASRYGTGEASPLHL.

About this clonotype: Germline and junction disagree at one end, which may indicate a read error. This chain links TRBV28 with TRBJ2-3, with 11 nucleotides matching TRBD2. This CDR3 spans 19 amino acids. The V gene's germline CDR1 is MDHEN and CDR2 SYDVKM. In DNA form, the CDR3 reads TGTGTCAGCAGTCGCATCTCCGGGACTAGCGGAAGGGGCGCAGATACGCAGTATTTT. The encoded protein is CVSSRISGTSGRGADTQYF. The full variable domain, in which reference TRBV28 and TRBJ2-3 provide the parts outside the CDR3, is DVKVTQSSRYLVKRTGEKVFLECVQDMDHENMFWYRQDPGLGLRLIYFSYDVKMKEKGDIPEGYSVSREKKERFSLILESASTNQTSMYLCVSSRISGTSGRGADTQYFGPGTRLTVL.

This clonotype has just one count. CDR3 sequence (DNA): TGCGCCAGCGGTCGGGGACTAGCGGGGAACAATGAGCAGTTCTTC. It specifies CASGRGLAGNNEQFF. The chain is built from TRBV10-2 and TRBJ2-1; 13 nucleotides align to TRBD2. Germline V gene data show CDR1 as WSHSY and CDR2 as SAAADI. V lost 8 bases and J lost 5; bases outside the gene matches: 6. The CDR3 runs to 15 residues.

J is TRBJ2-5 and V is TRBV9; D perhaps matches TRBD2 (6 bases). The CDR3 runs 15 residues. Trimming pared 0 bases from V and 1 base from J, leaving 10 bases between. Looked up from germline, CDR1 is SGDLS and CDR2 is YYNGEE. CDR3 DNA: TGTGCCAGCAGCGTAGGGGCGGGGACCCAAGAGACCCAGTACTTC. Translation: CASSVGAGTQETQYF.

This clonotype showed up just once. The rearrangement uses TRBV28 and TRBJ1-2, with a possible D match to TRBD1 (6 bases). This CDR3 contains 13 residues. Germline V gives CDR1 MDHEN, CDR2 SYDVKM. V lost 5 bases and J 4 bases, leaving 11 bases between the germline ends. CDR3 bases: TGTGCCAGCAGTCCGGGACAACCCTATGGCTACACCTTC. Translating gives CASSPGQPYGYTF.

The V and J genes are TRBV9 and TRBJ1-1, with TRBD1 matching 8 bases. CDR3 size: 14 residues. After removal of 6 bases from V and 1 base from J, the junction contained 5 bases not matched to a gene. Germline-derived CDR1 and CDR2 are SGDLS and YYNGEE. CDR3 in DNA: TGTGCCAGCACGACCGGACAGGGGAACACTGAAGCTTTCTTT. Its translation is CASTTGQGNTEAFF.

The chain is built from TRBV12-3 or TRBV12-4 and TRBJ2-3; 9 nucleotides agree with TRBD2. The CDR3 runs 17 residues. The trim removed 5 bases at V and 5 bases at J, leaving 14 bases unmatched. The CDR3 region is CASSLPTSGGKGDTQYF. The DNA for the CDR3 is TGTGCCAGCAGTCTACCGACTAGCGGAGGGAAAGGAGATACGCAGTATTTT.

This clonotype showed up just a few times. The CDR3 region has the DNA TGTGCCATCAGTGCGGACAGGGCGGACGCTCAGCCCCAGCATTTT. This sequence encodes CAISADRADAQPQHF. The chain uses TRBV10-3 and TRBJ1-5; 8 bases align to TRBD1. V shed 4 bases, J shed 6 bases, and the junction held 8 bases outside the gene matches. The CDR3 has 15 amino acids. The V gene's germline CDR1 is ENHRY and CDR2 SYGVKD.

This chain joins TRBV12-3 or TRBV12-4 and TRBJ1-2; perhaps TRBD1 as D (5 bases). This CDR3 is 21 amino acids long. With 3 bases removed from V and 7 bases from J, the gap between germline ends came to 36 bases. The CDR3 spells CASSLSPLGQTLVGGLGGYTF. CDR3 nucleotide sequence: TGTGCCAGCAGTTTGTCTCCGTTGGGCCAGACCCTGGTGGGGGGACTAGGTGGCTACACCTTC.